The clone carrying this T cell receptor (beta chain) was seen at least ten times. In germline, CDR1 is SNHLY, CDR2 FYNNEI. The V end lost 0 bases, the J end lost 2 bases, and 10 bases lay between the germline ends. The CDR3 length is 15 residues. The authors produced cDNA by 5'RACE using 10-nucleotide random UMIs. MiXCR, applied by TCRdb to the 5' RACE reads, yields one record per CDR3 protein. The sample consists of 32,000 or so distinct CDR3 sequences, over 10% of them appearing once. This entry comes from a study of neurological immune-mediated disorders. Input material: PBMCs. This receptor was taken from a woman aged 55-75 years in good health. The chain combines TRBV2 with TRBJ2-5; D ambiguous. The CDR3 region is CASSEALDLQETQYF. The DNA for the CDR3 is TGTGCCAGCAGTGAAGCGCTGGACCTTCAAGAGACCCAGTACTTC.